Shown below are 20 T cell receptor beta chains from a single sample sequenced in a study of control samples from healthy donors and cancer patients. Sequencing used immunoSEQ multiplex PCR; TCRdb keeps in-frame clones, though not all of them. This table has about 150,000 clones, about nine tenths appearing once. Sequences were obtained from blood. Receptors originate from a man aged 30 to 39 in good health.

J is TRBJ2-7 and V is TRBV7-2; no firm D call. The V and J ends lost 1 base and 6 bases respectively, with 13 bases between them. There are 14 residues in the CDR3. The germline CDR1 and CDR2 sequences are SGHTA and FQGNSA. The CDR3 protein is CASSLDGGSTEQYF. CDR3 coding DNA: TGTGCCAGCAGCTTAGACGGCGGAAGCACCGAGCAGTACTTC.

The chain has TRBV2 and TRBJ1-2; D not resolved. Germline-derived CDR1 and CDR2 are SNHLY and FYNNEI. Between the trimmed V and J ends, which lost 1 base and 4 bases, there was a span of 7 bases. The CDR3 has 13 amino acids. The CDR3 sequence is CASSEEIPYGYTF. In nucleotides, the CDR3 is TGTGCCAGCAGTGAAGAAATACCCTATGGCTACACCTTC.

CDR3 sequence: CSVSPGAKNIQYF. The CDR3 DNA reads as TGCAGCGTTTCCCCAGGGGCCAAAAACATTCAGTACTTC. The chain recombines TRBV29-1 with TRBJ2-4; D perhaps matches TRBD1 (5 bases). Germline CDR1 reads SQVTM; CDR2 reads ANQGSEA. CDR3 length: 13 amino acids. Trimming took 5 bases from V and 1 from J, leaving 9 bases between them.

This chain joins TRBV9 and TRBJ2-7; 10 nucleotides agree with TRBD2. This CDR3 spans 16 amino acids. The V and J ends lost 0 bases and 2 bases, in that order; junction bases with no gene match: 5. The V gene's germline CDR1 is SGDLS and CDR2 YYNGEE. DNA of the CDR3: TGTGCCAGCAGCGTAGTTCCTAGCGGGAGTCCCTACGAGCAGTACTTC. This gives the protein CASSVVPSGSPYEQYF.

The chain recombines TRBV5-6 with TRBJ1-4; 9 positions match TRBD1. J was trimmed by 6 bases and V by 1 base; bases with no gene match: 4. This CDR3 is built from 15 residues. Germline CDR1 is SGHDT and CDR2 is YYEEEE. The CDR3 DNA reads TGTGCCAGCAGCTTGTCCGGGACAGGGTATGAAAAACTGTTTTTT. Its translation: CASSLSGTGYEKLFF.

The chain links TRBV4-3 to TRBJ2-3; D is undetermined. Germline V CDR1 and CDR2: LGHNA, YSLEER. V lost 0 bases and J 2 bases, leaving 18 bases between the germline ends. This CDR3 has 18 amino acids. The DNA for the CDR3 is TGCGCCAGCAGCCAAGATCAGTCGCTGGGTAGGCCCACAGATACGCAGTATTTT. Translating gives CASSQDQSLGRPTDTQYF.

J is TRBJ1-3 and V is TRBV5-1, with D uncertain. Trimming took 0 bases from V and 0 from J, leaving 4 bases between them. The CDR3 is 14 amino acids. CDR1 SGHRS and CDR2 YFSETQ come from the germline V gene. CDR3 loop: CASSLGFSGNTIYF. CDR3 sequence (DNA): TGCGCCAGCAGCTTGGGATTCTCTGGAAACACCATATATTTT.

The V call is TRBV7-9, the J call TRBJ2-5, with a tentative D call TRBD1 (6 bases). V shed 7 bases and J shed 5 bases, with 17 bases lying between them. Germline-derived CDR1 and CDR2 are SEHNR and FQNEAQ (reference sequence). CDR3 length equals 14 residues. CDR3 sequence reads: CASTGDILRETQYF. The CDR3 DNA reads TGTGCCAGCACCGGGGACATCTTGCGGGAGACCCAGTACTTC.

V is TRBV29-1 and J is TRBJ2-7; D is perhaps TRBD2 (6 bases). Germline V gene lookup returns CDR1 SQVTM and CDR2 ANQGSEA. The CDR3 has 12 residues. Trimming took off 7 bases at V and 3 bases at J, with 13 bases between the two ends. The CDR3 region has the DNA TGCAGCGGAAGTTCGGGGGACTACGAGCAGTACTTC. Translation: CSGSSGDYEQYF.

The V gene is TRBV29-1, the J gene TRBJ1-2; D gene unclear. The V gene's germline CDR1 is SQVTM and CDR2 ANQGSEA. V was trimmed by 6 bases and J by 4 bases, leaving 15 bases between them. This CDR3 contains 13 residues. CDR3: CSVWGDSGYGYTF. The CDR3 region has the DNA TGCAGCGTCTGGGGAGATTCGGGCTATGGCTACACCTTC.

This clone was seen repeatedly, ten times or more. The chain has TRBV6-4 and TRBJ2-2; 9 positions match TRBD2. The CDR3 spans 14 residues. Per germline, CDR1 MRHNA and CDR2 SNTAGT. The trim removed 4 bases at V and 3 bases at J, leaving 0 bases unmatched. The CDR3 DNA reads TGTGCCAGCAGTGGACTAGCGGACACCGGGGAGCTGTTTTTT. It yields the protein CASSGLADTGELFF.

This chain connects TRBV19 to TRBJ1-5; the D is unclear. Trimming removed 7 bases at V and 0 bases at J, with 10 bases between. The CDR3 spans 14 residues. Germline CDR1 LNHDA, CDR2 SQIVND (reference sequence). The CDR3 is CASTRTYSNQPQHF. CDR3 in DNA: TGTGCCAGTACACGGACTTATAGCAATCAGCCCCAGCATTTT. The whole variable domain, remainder taken from reference TRBV19 and TRBJ1-5, is DGGITQSPKYLFRKEGQNVTLSCEQNLNHDAMYWYRQDPGQGLRLIYYSQIVNDFQKGDIAEGYSVSREKKESFPLTVTSAQKNPTAFYLCASTRTYSNQPQHFGDGTRLSIL.

CDR3 in DNA: TGCGCCAGCAGCCAAGATCCCAGGGTGGTAGATACGCAGTATTTT. The encoded protein is CASSQDPRVVDTQYF. The chain recombines TRBV4-1 with TRBJ2-3; tentative D call: TRBD1 (5 bases). V lost 0 bases, J lost 5 bases, and 12 bases lay in between. The CDR3 length is 15 residues. Germline V CDR1 and CDR2: MGHRA, YSYEKL.

CDR3 loop: CASILDGSSGNTIYF. CDR3 sequence (DNA): TGTGCCAGCATATTGGACGGGAGCTCTGGAAACACCATATATTTT. The rearrangement links TRBV6-6 to TRBJ1-3; unclear D gene. CDR3 length: 15 residues. The germline gives CDR1 MNHNY, CDR2 SVGAGI (reference sequence). Trimming removed 7 bases at V and 0 bases at J, with 13 bases between.

This chain uses TRBV7-9 with TRBJ1-2; D remains ambiguous. V lost 3 bases and J 1 base, leaving 15 bases between the germline ends. The CDR3 consists of 16 residues. Germline V CDR1 and CDR2: SEHNR, FQNEAQ (reference sequence). Here the CDR3 reads CASSLEENFDNYGYTF. CDR3 sequence (DNA): TGTGCCAGCAGCTTGGAGGAGAATTTTGATAACTATGGCTACACCTTC.

This rearrangement joins TRBV5-6 to TRBJ1-5, with TRBD1 matching 9 bases. Germline V CDR1 and CDR2: SGHDT, YYEEEE. V dropped 1 base and J dropped 4; count of bases not matched to a gene: 3. The CDR3 has 15 amino acids. CDR3 sequence: CASSLWDRENQPQHF. CDR3 DNA sequence: TGTGCCAGCAGCTTGTGGGACAGGGAGAATCAGCCCCAGCATTTT.

This chain connects TRBV4-1 to TRBJ2-2; no firm D call. CDR1 and CDR2 (germline): MGHRA, YSYEKL. This CDR3 has 14 residues. Trimming removed 4 bases from V and 6 bases from J, with 12 bases in between. The CDR3 here is CASSRDSVAGELFF. The DNA for the CDR3 is TGCGCCAGCAGCCGGGATAGTGTGGCCGGGGAGCTGTTTTTT.

This clone came up a few times. The rearrangement uses TRBV18 and TRBJ2-3; 10 bases line up with TRBD2. V lost 0 bases to trimming and J lost 2 bases; unmatched junction nucleotides: 5. CDR1 is KGHSH, CDR2 LQKENI, per germline. The CDR3 runs 17 residues. CDR3 in amino acids: CASSPPRTSGTTDTQYF. The CDR3 DNA is TGTGCCAGCTCACCACCTCGGACTAGCGGAACCACAGATACGCAGTATTTT.

The chain has TRBV24-1 and TRBJ1-5; unclear D gene. From germline, CDR1 is KGHDR and CDR2 SFDVKD. The CDR3 covers 14 residues. The V and J ends lost 7 bases and 4 bases respectively, with 13 bases between them. The CDR3 DNA reads TGTGCCACCAGCCCCGGACGGAGAAATCAGCCCCAGCATTTT. This encodes CATSPGRRNQPQHF.

The rearrangement uses TRBV9 and TRBJ2-1; D tentatively fits TRBD1 or TRBD2 (5 bases each). CDR3 size: 13 residues. The V gene's germline CDR1 is SGDLS and CDR2 YYNGEE. Trimming removed 3 bases from V and 8 bases from J, with 12 bases in between. The CDR3 loop reads CASSGGSFDEQFF. In DNA form, the CDR3 reads TGTGCCAGCAGCGGGGGGAGTTTCGATGAGCAGTTCTTC.